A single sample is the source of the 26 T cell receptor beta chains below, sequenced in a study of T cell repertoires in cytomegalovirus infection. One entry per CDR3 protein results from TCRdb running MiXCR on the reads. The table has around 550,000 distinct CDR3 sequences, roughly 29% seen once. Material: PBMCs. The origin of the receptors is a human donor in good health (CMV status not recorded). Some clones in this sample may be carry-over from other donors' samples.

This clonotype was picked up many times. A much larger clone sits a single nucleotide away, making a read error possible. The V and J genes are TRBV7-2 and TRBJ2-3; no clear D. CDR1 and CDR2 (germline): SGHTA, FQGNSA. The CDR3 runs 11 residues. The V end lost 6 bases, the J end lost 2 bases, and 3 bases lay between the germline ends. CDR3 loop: CASRSTDTQYF. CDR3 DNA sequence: TGTGCCAGCAGATCCACAGATACGCAGTATTTT.

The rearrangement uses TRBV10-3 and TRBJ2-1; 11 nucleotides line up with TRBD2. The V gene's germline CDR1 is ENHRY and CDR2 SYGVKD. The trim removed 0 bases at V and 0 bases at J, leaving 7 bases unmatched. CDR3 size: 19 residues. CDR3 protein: CAISESLLAGESSYNEQFF. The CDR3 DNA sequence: TGTGCCATCAGTGAGTCGTTACTAGCGGGAGAGAGCTCCTACAATGAGCAGTTCTTC.

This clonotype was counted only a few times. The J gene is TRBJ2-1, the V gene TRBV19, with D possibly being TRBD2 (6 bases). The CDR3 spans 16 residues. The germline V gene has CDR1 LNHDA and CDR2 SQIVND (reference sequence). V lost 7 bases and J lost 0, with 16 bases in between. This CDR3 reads CASTGSGPSSYNEQFF. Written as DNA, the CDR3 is TGTGCCAGTACCGGTAGCGGACCGAGCTCCTACAATGAGCAGTTCTTC. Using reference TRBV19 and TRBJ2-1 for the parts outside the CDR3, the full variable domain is DGGITQSPKYLFRKEGQNVTLSCEQNLNHDAMYWYRQDPGQGLRLIYYSQIVNDFQKGDIAEGYSVSREKKESFPLTVTSAQKNPTAFYLCASTGSGPSSYNEQFFGPGTRLTVL.

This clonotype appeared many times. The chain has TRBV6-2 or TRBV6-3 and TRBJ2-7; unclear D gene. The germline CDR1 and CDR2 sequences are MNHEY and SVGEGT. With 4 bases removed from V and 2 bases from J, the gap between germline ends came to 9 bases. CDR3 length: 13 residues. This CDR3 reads CASSWSNPYEQYF. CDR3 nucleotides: TGTGCCAGCAGTTGGTCCAATCCCTACGAGCAGTACTTC.

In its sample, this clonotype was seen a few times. Here the CDR3 DNA reads TGTGCCAGCAGCTTAGGGGGGACGACGGGTCAGCCCCAGCATTTT. It is translated as CASSLGGTTGQPQHF. J is TRBJ1-5 and V is TRBV5-5, with D possibly being TRBD1 (6 bases). The CDR3 contains 15 residues. Trimming cost V 2 bases and J 6 bases, with 15 bases left between them. Germline CDR1 reads SGHKS; CDR2 reads YYEKEE (reference sequence).

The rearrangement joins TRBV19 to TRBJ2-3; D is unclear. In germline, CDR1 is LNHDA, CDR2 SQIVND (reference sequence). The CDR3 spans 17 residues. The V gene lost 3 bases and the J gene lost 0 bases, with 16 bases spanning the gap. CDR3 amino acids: CASSMNKQRPSTDTQYF. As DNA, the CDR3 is TGTGCCAGTAGTATGAATAAACAGCGACCTAGCACAGATACGCAGTATTTT.

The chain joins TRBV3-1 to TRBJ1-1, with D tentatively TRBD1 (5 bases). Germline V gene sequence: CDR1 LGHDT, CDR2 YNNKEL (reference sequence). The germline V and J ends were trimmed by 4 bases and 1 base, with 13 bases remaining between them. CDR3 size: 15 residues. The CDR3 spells CASSPHERGNTEAFF. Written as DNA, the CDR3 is TGTGCCAGCAGCCCCCATGAGAGGGGGAACACTGAAGCTTTCTTT.

In DNA form, the CDR3 reads TGTGCCACCAGAGGTGTTAACACTGAAGCTTTCTTT. It yields the protein CATRGVNTEAFF. The gene calls are TRBV14 and TRBJ1-1; D gene unclear. V gave up 10 bases and J gave up 2 bases, with 11 bases separating them. The CDR3 consists of 12 residues. Germline CDR1 SGHDN, CDR2 FVKESK.

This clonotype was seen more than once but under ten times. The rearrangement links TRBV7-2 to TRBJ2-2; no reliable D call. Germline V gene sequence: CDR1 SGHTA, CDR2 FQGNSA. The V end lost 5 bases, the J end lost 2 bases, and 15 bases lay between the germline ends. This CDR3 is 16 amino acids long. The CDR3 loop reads CASSQDGRINTGELFF. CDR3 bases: TGTGCCAGCAGCCAGGATGGACGGATCAACACCGGGGAGCTGTTTTTT.

CDR3 DNA: TGTGCCAGCAGCCAACCGCGGGAGGGCCAGTTCTTC. Its protein product is CASSQPREGQFF. The V call is TRBV7-6, the J call TRBJ2-1, with TRBD2 matching 9 bases. The trim removed 5 bases at V and 13 bases at J, leaving 6 bases unmatched. From germline, CDR1 is SGHVS and CDR2 FNYEAQ. The CDR3 has 12 amino acids.

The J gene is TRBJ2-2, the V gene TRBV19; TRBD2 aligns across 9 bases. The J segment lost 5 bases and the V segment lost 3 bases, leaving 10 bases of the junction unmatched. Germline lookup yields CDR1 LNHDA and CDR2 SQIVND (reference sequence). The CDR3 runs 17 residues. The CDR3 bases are TGTGCCAGTAGTATTTCCGGCGGGAGGGCCGGGACCGGGGAGCTGTTTTTT. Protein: CASSISGGRAGTGELFF. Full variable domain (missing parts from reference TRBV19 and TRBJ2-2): DGGITQSPKYLFRKEGQNVTLSCEQNLNHDAMYWYRQDPGQGLRLIYYSQIVNDFQKGDIAEGYSVSREKKESFPLTVTSAQKNPTAFYLCASSISGGRAGTGELFFGEGSRLTVL.

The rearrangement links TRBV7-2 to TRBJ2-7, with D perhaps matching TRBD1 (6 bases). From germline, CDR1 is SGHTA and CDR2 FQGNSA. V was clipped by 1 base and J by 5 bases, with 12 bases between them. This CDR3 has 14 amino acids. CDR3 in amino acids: CASSLDPGDHEQYV. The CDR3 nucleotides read TGTGCCAGCAGCTTAGACCCAGGGGACCACGAGCAGTACGTC.

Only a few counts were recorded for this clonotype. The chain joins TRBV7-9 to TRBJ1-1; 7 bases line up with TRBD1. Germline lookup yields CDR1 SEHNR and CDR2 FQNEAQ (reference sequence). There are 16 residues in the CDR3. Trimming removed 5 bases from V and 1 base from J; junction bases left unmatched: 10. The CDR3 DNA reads TGTGCCAGCAGCCAACCCCCACAGGGGTGGAACACTGAAGCTTTCTTT. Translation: CASSQPPQGWNTEAFF.

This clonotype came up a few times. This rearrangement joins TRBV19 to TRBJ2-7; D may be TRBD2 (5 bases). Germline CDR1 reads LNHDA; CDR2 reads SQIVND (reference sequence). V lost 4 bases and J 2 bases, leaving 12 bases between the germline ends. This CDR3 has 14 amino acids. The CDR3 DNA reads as TGTGCCAGTAGTACAGAACGGGATACCTACGAGCAGTACGTC. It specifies CASSTERDTYEQYV.

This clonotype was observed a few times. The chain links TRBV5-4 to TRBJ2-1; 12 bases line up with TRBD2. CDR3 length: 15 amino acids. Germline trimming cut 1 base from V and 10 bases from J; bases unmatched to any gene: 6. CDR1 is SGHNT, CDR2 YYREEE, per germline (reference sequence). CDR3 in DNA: TGTGCCAGCAGCTTGCGGGGACTAGCGGGTCCCGAGCAGTTCTTC. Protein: CASSLRGLAGPEQFF.

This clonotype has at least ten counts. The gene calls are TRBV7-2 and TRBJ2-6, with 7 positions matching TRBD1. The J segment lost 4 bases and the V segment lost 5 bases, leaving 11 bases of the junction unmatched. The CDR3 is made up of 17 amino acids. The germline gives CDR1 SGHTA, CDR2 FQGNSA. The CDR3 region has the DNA TGTGCCAGCAGCCAGGACAGGCTCCTGACCGGGGCCAACGTCCTGACTTTC. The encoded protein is CASSQDRLLTGANVLTF.

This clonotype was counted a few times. The CDR3 loop is CASSLGGTVRETQYF. CDR3 nucleotides: TGTGCCAGCAGCTTAGGTGGCACGGTTCGTGAGACCCAGTACTTC. The V call is TRBV11-2, the J call TRBJ2-5; no definite D call. CDR1 and CDR2 from the germline V gene are SGHAT and FQNNGV. This CDR3 has 15 amino acids. Trimming pared 1 base from V and 5 bases from J, leaving 14 bases between.

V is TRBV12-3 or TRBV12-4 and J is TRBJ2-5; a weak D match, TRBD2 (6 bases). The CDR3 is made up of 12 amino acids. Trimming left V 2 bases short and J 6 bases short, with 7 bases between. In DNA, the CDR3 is TGTGCCAGCAGTTTACTAGCGCAGACCCAGTACTTC. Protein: CASSLLAQTQYF.

CDR3 amino acids: CASSKLAGGTYNEQFF. The CDR3 DNA is TGTGCCAGCAGCAAACTAGCGGGAGGGACCTACAATGAGCAGTTCTTC. The rearrangement joins TRBV6-2 or TRBV6-3 to TRBJ2-1, with TRBD2 matching 13 bases. From germline, CDR1 is MNHEY and CDR2 SVGEGT. V shed 6 bases and J 2 bases; nucleotides not matched to a gene: 4. The CDR3 spans 16 residues.

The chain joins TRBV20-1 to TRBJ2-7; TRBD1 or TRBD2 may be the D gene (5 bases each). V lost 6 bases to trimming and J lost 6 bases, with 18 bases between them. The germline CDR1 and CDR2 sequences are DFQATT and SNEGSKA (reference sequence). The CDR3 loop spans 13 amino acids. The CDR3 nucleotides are TGCAGTGCCGGGAATGTCAGGGCCCGCGAGCAGTACTTC. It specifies CSAGNVRAREQYF.

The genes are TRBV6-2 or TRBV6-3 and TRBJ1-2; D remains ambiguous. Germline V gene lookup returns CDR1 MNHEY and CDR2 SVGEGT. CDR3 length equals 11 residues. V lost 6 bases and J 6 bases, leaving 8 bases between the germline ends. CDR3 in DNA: TGTGCCAGCAGAAGTTTCGATGGCTACACCTTC. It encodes CASRSFDGYTF.

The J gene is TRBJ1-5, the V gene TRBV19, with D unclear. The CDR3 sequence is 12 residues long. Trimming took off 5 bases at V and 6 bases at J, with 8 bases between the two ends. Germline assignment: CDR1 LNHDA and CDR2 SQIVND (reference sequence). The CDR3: CASSHQIQPQHF. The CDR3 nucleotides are TGTGCCAGTAGTCACCAAATTCAGCCCCAGCATTTT.

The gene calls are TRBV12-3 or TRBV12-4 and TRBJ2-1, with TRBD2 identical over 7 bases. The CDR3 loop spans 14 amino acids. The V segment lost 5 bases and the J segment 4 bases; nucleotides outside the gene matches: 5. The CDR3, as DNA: TGTGCCAGCAGTCGTTCTAGCGGATACAATGAGCAGTTCTTC. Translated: CASSRSSGYNEQFF.

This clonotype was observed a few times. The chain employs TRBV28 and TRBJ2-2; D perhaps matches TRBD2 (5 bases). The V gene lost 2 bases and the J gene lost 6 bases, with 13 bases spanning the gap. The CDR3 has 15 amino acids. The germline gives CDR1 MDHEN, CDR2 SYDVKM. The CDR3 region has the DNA TGTGCCAGCAGTTTAAATTTCGGGGTTTCCGGGGAGCTGTTTTTT. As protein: CASSLNFGVSGELFF.

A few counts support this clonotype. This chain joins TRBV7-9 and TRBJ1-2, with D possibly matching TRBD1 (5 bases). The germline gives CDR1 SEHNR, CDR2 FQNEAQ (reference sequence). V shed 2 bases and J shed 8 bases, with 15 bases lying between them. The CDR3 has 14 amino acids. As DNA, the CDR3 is TGTGCCAGCAGCTTACAGGCGGGGGAAGGGGGCTACACCTTC. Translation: CASSLQAGEGGYTF.

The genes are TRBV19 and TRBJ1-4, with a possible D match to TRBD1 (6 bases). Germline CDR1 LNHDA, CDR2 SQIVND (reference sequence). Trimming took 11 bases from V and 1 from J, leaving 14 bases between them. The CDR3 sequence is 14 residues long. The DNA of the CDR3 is TGTGCCGCCCGCAAGACAGGAACTAATGAAAAACTGTTTTTT. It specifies CAARKTGTNEKLFF. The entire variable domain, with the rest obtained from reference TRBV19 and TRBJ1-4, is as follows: DGGITQSPKYLFRKEGQNVTLSCEQNLNHDAMYWYRQDPGQGLRLIYYSQIVNDFQKGDIAEGYSVSREKKESFPLTVTSAQKNPTAFYLCAARKTGTNEKLFFGSGTQLSVL.